A single sample gave rise to the 7 T cell receptor beta chains below, sequenced in a study of cytomegalovirus exposure and HLA in healthy donors. Data came from immunoSEQ multiplex PCR; TCRdb stores just in-frame clones and leaves some out. The table records about 100,000 clones, about 95% of them present only once. Sequencing used PBMCs. These receptor sequences come from a woman younger than 35 in good health and CMV-seronegative.

V usage is TRBV19 and J usage is TRBJ2-7; a weak D match, TRBD1 (6 bases). Trimming cost V 3 bases and J 5 bases, with 14 bases left between them. The CDR3 is 14 residues long. Germline V CDR1 and CDR2: LNHDA, SQIVND (reference sequence). The DNA for the CDR3 is TGTGCCAGTAGTATTGGGGGCCCCGGAAACGAGCAGTACTTC. The encoded protein is CASSIGGPGNEQYF.

The chain carries TRBV7-2 and TRBJ2-5, with D possibly TRBD1 on 7 matching bases. Germline lookup yields CDR1 SGHTA and CDR2 FQGNSA. The CDR3 is made up of 15 amino acids. V was pared by 5 bases and J by 5 bases, with 18 bases between. CDR3 sequence: CASSPNGGGQETQYF. CDR3 nucleotide sequence: TGTGCCAGCAGCCCAAATGGAGGGGGCCAGGAGACCCAGTACTTC.

V and J are TRBV11-3 and TRBJ2-1, with D possibly being TRBD2 (6 bases). V lost 4 bases and J 1 base, leaving 11 bases between the germline ends. Per germline, CDR1 SGHNT and CDR2 YENEEA. The CDR3 length is 15 residues. The CDR3 reads CASSSRDFSYNEQFF. CDR3 DNA sequence: TGTGCCAGCAGCTCGAGGGACTTTTCCTACAATGAGCAGTTCTTC.

The chain couples TRBV6-6 to TRBJ1-2; a weak D match, TRBD1 (6 bases). Trimming removed 0 bases at V and 6 bases at J, with 8 bases between. This CDR3 contains 13 residues. CDR1 and CDR2 from the germline V gene are MNHNY and SVGAGI (reference sequence). CDR3 loop: CASSYSEGDGYTF. CDR3 bases: TGTGCCAGCAGTTACTCAGAGGGGGATGGCTACACCTTC.

This clone has a single count. The genes are TRBV19 and TRBJ2-1; D call uncertain. This CDR3 contains 16 residues. The ends were cut back, 6 bases at V and 0 bases at J, with 15 bases in the middle. From germline, CDR1 is LNHDA and CDR2 SQIVND (reference sequence). Here the CDR3 reads CASSLLRLSSYNEQFF. The CDR3 DNA sequence: TGTGCCAGTAGCCTTCTTCGACTCAGCTCCTACAATGAGCAGTTCTTC.

The genes are TRBV6-5 and TRBJ1-2; no definite D call. The CDR3 loop spans 12 amino acids. Deletions cut 11 bases from V and 5 bases from J, with 15 bases between. Germline loops: CDR1 MNHEY, CDR2 SVGAGI. CDR3 coding DNA: TGTGCCCCACGGCGCGGGGAGTATGGCTACACCTTC. It specifies CAPRRGEYGYTF.

The gene calls are TRBV2 and TRBJ1-4, with TRBD1 identical over 10 bases. This CDR3 spans 17 amino acids. Germline lookup yields CDR1 SNHLY and CDR2 FYNNEI. J lost 4 bases, V lost 2 bases, and 7 bases had no gene match. The DNA for the CDR3 is TGTGCCAGCAGTGAAAGGGACAGGGGCAGATTTAATGAAAAACTGTTTTTT. Translated, it gives CASSERDRGRFNEKLFF.